The T cell receptor (beta chain) under discussion was sequenced for a study of T-cell memory formation after mild COVID-19. About the study: Largely, TCR clusters stayed within a single donor.

The study, taken as a whole, reports: Whether second-wave clones peaking at day 37 were SARS-CoV-2 specific went unconfirmed. Clones contracting day 15 to 85 were balanced CD4/CD8; later expanders leaned CD4+.

TCRdb used MiXCR to reprocess the 5' RACE reads, holding one entry per CDR3 protein. The sample holds some 320,000 distinct CDR3 sequences, approximately 15% seen once. About this clonotype: The antigen is unknown.

The CDR3 length is 17 residues. V lost 1 base and J 2 bases, leaving 16 bases between the germline ends. The rearrangement joins TRBV12-3 or TRBV12-4 to TRBJ2-3; D may be TRBD2 (6 bases). This sequence was found in a man between 18 and 29 years old who had mild COVID-19 (a few samples of this study predate the infection). Cell type and time point are not known. The sequenced material came from PBMCs or a T cell subset sorted from them (not recorded which). For the CDR3, the DNA is TGTGCCAGCAGTTTAGGGCGGGCGGCGGGGCACACAGATACGCAGTATTTT. This codes for CASSLGRAAGHTDTQYF.